Listed below are T cell receptor beta chains from one sample, sequenced in a study of blood T cells in healthy people across ages. One entry per CDR3 protein, called by TCRdb with MiXCR from the 5' RACE reads. The sample includes about 640,000 distinct CDR3 sequences, 58% seen only once; the top ten take over 30%. The sequenced sample consisted of blood. The receptors were sampled from a man aged 55 to 69 in good health. Both conserved end residues are part of each CDR3. Each record gives: V gene, D gene, CDR3 protein. A D gene is named only where the DNA matches it firmly.

>TRBV7-9|-
CASSLSTTGRPEQYF
>TRBV20-1|-
CSARVAGSYEQYF
>TRBV20-1|-
CSANSPASPWETQYF
>TRBV15|TRBD1
CATSRTLTGQGSYNEQFF
>TRBV18|-
CASSQSEMGNSPLHF
>TRBV7-2|-
CASSLVIGTAGSLHF
>TRBV7-2|TRBD1
CASSTYRGNTQYF
>TRBV6-5|-
CASKSITLEQYF
>TRBV4-2|TRBD2
CASAPENSGGGYNEQFF
>TRBV7-2|-
CASSLDLYRDTQYF
>TRBV21-1|-
CASTSPPLRDRAYEQYF
>TRBV5-1|TRBD1
CASSYGGDRGIRKLFF
>TRBV4-1|-
CASSQGSGLIYGYTF
>TRBV9|TRBD1
CASSQRGRSTGELFF
>TRBV2|-
CASRLRDTDNERFF
>TRBV6-5|-
CASSRTVGNYGYTF
>TRBV6-4|-
CASSDLVGSPLHF
>TRBV20-1|-
CSATGPPQGSNQPQHF
>TRBV20-1|-
CSAEGGSNEKLFF
>TRBV6-5|TRBD2
CASSTKTSGRETQYF
>TRBV10-3|TRBD2
CAISEIGGADTQYF
>TRBV6-6|-
CASSYHRDQETQYF
>TRBV5-1|TRBD1
CASSPAPLGQARLETQYF
>TRBV9|-
CASSVGTQSYTQYF
>TRBV20-1|TRBD1
CSASEGQGVTDTQYF
>TRBV7-2|-
CASSSDQNTEAFF
>TRBV6-5|TRBD1
CASSLGQAGPKETQYF
>TRBV5-1|TRBD1
CASSGGQLVTGELFF
>TRBV5-1|-
CASSPGGGDLYGYTF
>TRBV4-1|-
CASSPRQAPKAFF
>TRBV29-1|-
CSVEYLGGSGSYEQYF
>TRBV15|-
CATSRDLEGTNYGYTF
>TRBV5-1|TRBD2
CASSLWASGGSFYEQYF
>TRBV20-1|-
CSARVGGRTYEQYF
>TRBV29-1|TRBD2
CSVDGLAGEFQETQYF
>TRBV20-1|TRBD1
CSAQDRVSYNSPLHF
>TRBV3-1|TRBD2
CASSPVGGGKQFF
>TRBV11-2|TRBD2
CASSLARLAGGTGGTQYF
>TRBV28|-
CAQRRGETQYF
>TRBV2|TRBD1
CASSGQGGTYNEQFF
>TRBV29-1|-
CSVVYLTENTEAFF
>TRBV15|-
CATSNTLGAYNEQYF
>TRBV20-1|-
CSTTGPDTQYF
>TRBV20-1|-
CSASPGPKWGHEQFF
>TRBV6-2/TRBV6-3|-
CASSQPVGANVLTF
>TRBV11-2|-
CASSATQGVGNTIYF
>TRBV2|-
CASSSGVGRQSGSYEQYF
>TRBV7-6|-
CASSLGITNSGANVLTF
>TRBV3-1|-
CASSQDYNYGYTF
>TRBV6-1|-
CASSEQPNPTDTQYF
>TRBV12-3/TRBV12-4|TRBD1
CASSLRTGGGGVETQYF
>TRBV6-1|-
CASSEEGWGKFNEQYF
>TRBV7-9|TRBD1
CASSPSPGTGVYNEQFF
>TRBV5-1|-
CACSLAGFSGASVLTF
>TRBV7-8|-
CASSFDQGQETQYF
>TRBV4-1|TRBD1
CASSQGPGQARTGYTF
>TRBV29-1|-
CSVRMGNTEAFF